Below, 12 T cell receptor beta chains from the same sample are listed, as sequenced in a study of blood T cell repertoires in COVID-19. Sequencing was performed with immunoSEQ multiplex PCR; in TCRdb, only in-frame clones are kept and a portion is missing. The sample gives some 300,000 clones, around 90% of which show up once; approximately 4% is in the top ten. The sequenced sample consisted of PBMCs or T cells enriched from blood (not recorded which). These receptor sequences come from a woman in her late teens or twenties with acute COVID-19.

V is TRBV11-1 and J is TRBJ1-1; 8 nucleotides align to TRBD1. The germline V gene has CDR1 SGHAT and CDR2 FQDESV (reference sequence). The V and J ends lost 0 bases and 3 bases, in that order; junction bases with no gene match: 3. There are 15 residues in the CDR3. The CDR3 loop reads CASSLAETGDTEAFF. CDR3 bases: TGTGCCAGCAGCTTAGCGGAGACAGGGGACACTGAAGCTTTCTTT. The full variable domain, with the rest looked up from reference TRBV11-1 and TRBJ1-1, is EAEVAQSPRYKITEKSQAVAFWCDPISGHATLYWYRQILGQGPELLVQFQDESVVDDSQLPKDRFSAERLKGVDSTLKIQPAELGDSAMYLCASSLAETGDTEAFFGQGTRLTVV.

The chain recombines TRBV2 with TRBJ2-2, with D possibly TRBD1 on 6 matching bases. The CDR3 loop spans 17 amino acids. CDR1 and CDR2 (germline): SNHLY, FYNNEI. The V gene lost 6 bases and the J gene lost 2 bases, with 19 bases spanning the gap. The CDR3, as DNA: TGTGCCAGCAGCCGACGGGCCTCAGGGACAAACACCGGGGAGCTGTTTTTT. The encoded protein is CASSRRASGTNTGELFF.

This clone has more than one count but fewer than ten. The chain employs TRBV27 and TRBJ1-1; D is perhaps TRBD1 (5 bases). Germline V lookup: CDR1 MNHEY, CDR2 SMNVEV (reference sequence). V lost 7 bases, J lost 1 base, and 13 bases lay in between. The CDR3 totals 14 residues. The CDR3, as DNA: TGTGCCAGCACCAAAGGCGGGGGGAACACTGAAGCTTTCTTT. As protein: CASTKGGGNTEAFF.

The V and J genes are TRBV28 and TRBJ2-7; D possibly corresponds to TRBD2 (6 bases). The CDR3 length is 17 residues. Germline V gene sequence: CDR1 MDHEN, CDR2 SYDVKM. V lost 5 bases and J lost 3, with 23 bases in between. The CDR3 bases are TGTGCCAGCAGTGTCCCCCCACCGGGACTGAGATTCTACGAGCAGTACTTC. Translated: CASSVPPPGLRFYEQYF.

V is TRBV6-6 and J is TRBJ1-5; perhaps TRBD1 as D (6 bases). Trimming removed 1 base at V and 6 bases at J, with 16 bases between. The length of the CDR3 is 16 residues. Per germline, CDR1 MNHNY and CDR2 SVGAGI (reference sequence). The CDR3 sequence: CASSYLFDRRGQPQHF. The CDR3 nucleotides read TGTGCCAGCAGTTACTTATTTGACAGGAGAGGTCAGCCCCAGCATTTT.

V and J are TRBV2 and TRBJ2-5, with TRBD2 identical over 7 bases. Trimming took 8 bases from V and 1 from J; bases not matched to a gene: 7. Germline CDR1 is SNHLY and CDR2 is FYNNEI. The CDR3 is made up of 14 amino acids. The CDR3 spells CASDWTRIQETQYF. CDR3 bases: TGTGCCAGCGACTGGACTAGGATCCAAGAGACCCAGTACTTC.

The chain combines TRBV7-9 with TRBJ2-7; 8 nucleotides line up with TRBD1. J gave up 1 base and V 9 bases, and 8 bases lay outside the gene matches. The CDR3 spans 14 residues. CDR1 and CDR2 (germline): SEHNR, FQNEAQ (reference sequence). For the CDR3, the DNA is TGTGCCAGTCATAAGGGACAGGAATCCTACGAGCAGTACTTC. As protein: CASHKGQESYEQYF.

The chain uses TRBV7-9 and TRBJ1-1, with D unclear. The germline V gene has CDR1 SEHNR and CDR2 FQNEAQ (reference sequence). V shed 3 bases and J shed 2 bases, with 19 bases lying between them. The CDR3 loop spans 17 amino acids. The CDR3 protein is CASSFILGEKINTEAFF. CDR3 nucleotides: TGTGCCAGCAGCTTCATTCTAGGAGAGAAGATAAACACTGAAGCTTTCTTT.

Turning to this clone: This specimen includes other DNA sequences encoding the same CDR3. The rearrangement links TRBV5-1 to TRBJ1-3, with TRBD1 matching 8 bases. This CDR3 is built from 14 residues. The germline V gene encodes CDR1 SGHRS and CDR2 YFSETQ. The junction had 3 bases not matched to a gene; V was cut back by 4 bases and J by 3 bases. As DNA, the CDR3 is TGCGCCAGCAGCCCGGGGACAGGTGGAAACACCATATATTTT. This codes for CASSPGTGGNTIYF.

The chain carries TRBV19 and TRBJ1-1; 7 nucleotides match TRBD1. V shed 5 bases and J 1 base; nucleotides not matched to a gene: 10. Germline V lookup: CDR1 LNHDA, CDR2 SQIVND (reference sequence). CDR3 size: 16 residues. CDR3 sequence reads: CASSPGQIGENTEAFF. As DNA, the CDR3 is TGTGCCAGTAGTCCGGGACAGATAGGGGAGAACACTGAAGCTTTCTTT.

The V and J genes are TRBV19 and TRBJ1-5; D is undetermined. There are 15 residues in the CDR3. V lost 0 bases to trimming and J lost 2 bases, with 8 bases between them. Germline lookup yields CDR1 LNHDA and CDR2 SQIVND (reference sequence). The CDR3 protein is CASSIDLAGNQPQHF. CDR3 sequence (DNA): TGTGCCAGTAGTATAGATCTAGCAGGCAATCAGCCCCAGCATTTT.

This chain connects TRBV7-9 to TRBJ2-1; tentative D call: TRBD1 (6 bases). Trimming cost V 5 bases and J 4 bases, with 15 bases left between them. The germline CDR1 and CDR2 sequences are SEHNR and FQNEAQ (reference sequence). The length of the CDR3 is 15 residues. CDR3 protein: CASSDRDNLYNEQFF. The CDR3 DNA reads as TGTGCCAGCAGCGACCGGGACAACCTTTACAATGAGCAGTTCTTC.